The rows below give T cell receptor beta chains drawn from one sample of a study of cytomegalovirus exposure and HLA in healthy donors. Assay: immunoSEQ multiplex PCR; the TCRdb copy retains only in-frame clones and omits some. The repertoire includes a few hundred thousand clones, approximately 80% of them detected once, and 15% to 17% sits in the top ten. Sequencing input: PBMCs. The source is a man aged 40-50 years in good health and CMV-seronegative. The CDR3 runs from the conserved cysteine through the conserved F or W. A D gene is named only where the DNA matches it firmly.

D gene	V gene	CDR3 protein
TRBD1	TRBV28	CASSLAGTGGSNEKLFF
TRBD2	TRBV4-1	CASSQDISGSNSYEQYF
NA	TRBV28	CASSLPPQTYNEQFF
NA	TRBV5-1	CASSLDSSNQPQHF
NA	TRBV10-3	CAISRGAEAFF
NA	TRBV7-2	CASSLVYTEVLTF
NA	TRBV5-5	CASSMAGHLSGANVLTF
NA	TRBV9	CASSAEGTNEKLFF
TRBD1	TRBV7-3	CASSSGQGVRILAALVDEQFF
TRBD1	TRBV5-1	CASSWTGGVGTEAFF
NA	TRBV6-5	CASSLAGREQYF
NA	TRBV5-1	CASSLVDRRADTQYF
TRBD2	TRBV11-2	CASSSLAGGNEQYF
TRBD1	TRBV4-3	CASSQVRTGGEQFF
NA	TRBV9	CASSVDPGVGNQPQHF
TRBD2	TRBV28	CASSPGTSGRRLTDTQYF